This TCR beta chain stems from a study of graft-versus-host responses after intestinal transplantation. The wider study: Multivisceral, liver-intestinal, or isolated intestinal grafts were transplanted into recipients. Induction using anti-thymocyte globulin, followed by tacrolimus and steroids for approximately 3 years, was given to all recipients. Overall study results and limits: Early post-transplant declines in HvG were associated with peak levels of circulating GvH clones. In recipient marrow, GvH clones were found, and some appeared first in ileum or blood.

The repertoire was sequenced with immunoSEQ multiplex PCR; TCRdb's copy has only in-frame clones and lacks some. The table records tens of thousands of clones, under 95% of them present only once. Trimming stripped 7 bases from V and 3 bases from J, with 19 bases between. CDR1 is MDHEN and CDR2 is SYDVKM in the germline V gene. The CDR3 spans 16 residues. About this clone: Antigen specificity is unknown. The sample has other DNA sequences that encode this CDR3 too.

Sequencing used PBMCs, obtained 300 to 320 days after intestinal transplant. The clonotype originates from a human patient who received an intestinal transplant, so some T cells may come from the graft donor. The chain joins TRBV28 to TRBJ2-1; perhaps D is TRBD1 or TRBD2 (7 bases each). The CDR3 nucleotides are TGTGCCAGCATAGGGGGCGGGGGCAATAACTACAATGAGCAGTTCTTC. The encoded protein is CASIGGGGNNYNEQFF.